The clone carrying this T cell receptor beta chain was found a few times. Its antigen remains unknown. Germline CDR1 reads LGHNA; CDR2 reads YNFKEQ. CDR3 length equals 16 residues. V lost 1 base and J 1 base, leaving 11 bases between the germline ends. The data were taken from a study of T cell repertoires in cytomegalovirus infection. The overall study: Indications came from public TCR beta signatures; they pointed to CMV infection and to a matching HLA type. Findings and limits, study-wide: Ex vivo, HLA-C-restricted CMV-specific TCR beta clonotypes prevailed over the rest of the response. Summed frequency of shared TCR beta families picked out CMV carriers who also had the relevant HLA.

One entry per CDR3 protein results from TCRdb running MiXCR on the reads. The profile covers some 560,000 distinct CDR3 sequences, with almost 40% appearing a single time and 48% taken by the ten largest. The starting material was cultured PBMCs, obtained from culture after CMV antigen stimulation. The TCR comes from a human donor in good health (CMV status not recorded). Some clones in this sample may be carry-over from other donors' samples. The V call is TRBV4-2, the J call TRBJ2-1; D may correspond to TRBD1 or TRBD2 (5 bases each). CDR3 in amino acids: CASSQGSWGSYNEQFF. As DNA, the CDR3 is TGTGCCAGCAGCCAAGGTAGTTGGGGGTCCTACAATGAGCAGTTCTTC.